This TCR beta chain was recorded in a study of blood T cell repertoires in COVID-19 (dated by TCRdb to the early 2020s). For the study in its entirety: Samples from collaborators originated in the United States, Italy and Spain and spanned both the acute and convalescent phases of COVID-19. The material from the prospective study consisted of cDNA or gDNA derived from T cells, B-cell-depleted T cells, or PBMCs. Deeply sampled blood TCRbeta repertoires from subjects exposed to, actively infected with, or recovered from COVID-19 were included in the dataset. A freely available public database, intended as a resource for researchers studying the immune response to SARS-CoV-2, is where the repertoires were released. Samples were obtained from the ongoing ImmuneRACE study (first 160 participants) and from over 1,000 subjects provided by 6 global collaborators. A de-identified subject ID, COVID-19 status, age in years and sex were almost always included in the sample metadata. HLA class I and class II types, where available, came from metadata supplied by the sample provider rather than from assay-based typing.

The CDR3 runs 14 residues from the cysteine to the phenylalanine. The CDR3 DNA has 42 bases and is translated from base 1. CDR1 is given as KGHSH and CDR2 as LQKENI, both from the germline V gene. V was cut back by 0 bases and J by 7 bases, leaving a gap of 12 bases between them. TCRbeta CDR3 regions were amplified from genomic DNA by means of the immunoSEQ Assay, a bias-controlled multiplex PCR. The authors processed their data as follows. Within the assay, amplification of reference gene primers was used to estimate how many nucleated cells each sample contained. Sequence reads were collapsed and filtered to measure the absolute abundance of every unique TCRbeta CDR3 rearrangement. For each sample, productive Simpson clonality was calculated by taking the square root of Simpson's diversity index across productive rearrangements. Sourced from immuneACCESS, this table was stored by TCRdb with only in-frame sequences that have V and J called. A share of the clones is absent; for the studies checked, an unresolved V gene accounts for under half, and the remainder has no known explanation. V and J calls plus clone size are reproduced from that table; the DNA served to infer D and trimming. This sample gives 250,000 to 300,000 clones in total; approximately 83% of them show up just once. The ten largest clones take up approximately 9.9% of the sample.

Study-wide conclusions, independent of this receptor: The amount of clinical and demographic metadata varied by source and participant and was provided uncurated.

Collaborating institutions collected whole blood in K2EDTA tubes following their own protocols. For TCRbeta analysis, collaborator samples were shipped as frozen whole blood, as isolated PBMCs, or as DNA extracted from either sample type. Turning to this clone: Its antigen is not yet known. No qualities accompany the bases; no much larger clone lies one base away.

The TCR was taken from a woman in her seventies with acute or convalescent COVID-19. Recombination joined TRBV18 with TRBJ1-2; the D gene is possibly TRBD1, with 6 bases matching. Input material: peripheral blood. The bases read TGTGCCAGCTCACCACCGGGGGCGTCGATTGGCTACACCTTC. Translated, this is CASSPPGASIGYTF.